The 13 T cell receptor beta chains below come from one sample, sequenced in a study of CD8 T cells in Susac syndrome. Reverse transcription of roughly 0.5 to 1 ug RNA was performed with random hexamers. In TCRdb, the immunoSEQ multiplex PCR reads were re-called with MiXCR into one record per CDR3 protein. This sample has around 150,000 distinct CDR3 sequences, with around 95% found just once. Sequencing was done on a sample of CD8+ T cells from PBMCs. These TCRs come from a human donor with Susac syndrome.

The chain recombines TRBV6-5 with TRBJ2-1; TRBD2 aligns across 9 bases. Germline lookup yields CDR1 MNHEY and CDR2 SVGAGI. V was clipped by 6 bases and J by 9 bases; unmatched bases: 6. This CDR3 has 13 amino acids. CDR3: CASSPVREGEQFF. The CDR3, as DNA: TGTGCCAGCAGCCCAGTGCGGGAGGGTGAGCAGTTCTTC.

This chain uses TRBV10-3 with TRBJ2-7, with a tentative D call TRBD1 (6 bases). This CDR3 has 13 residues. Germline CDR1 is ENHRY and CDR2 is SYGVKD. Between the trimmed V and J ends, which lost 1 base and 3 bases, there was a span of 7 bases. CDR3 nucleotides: TGTGCCATCAGTGAGTTGACAGGCTACGAGCAGTACTTC. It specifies CAISELTGYEQYF.

The CDR3 DNA follows: TGTGCCAGCACCCCCGGGACAGCAAACTATGGCTACACCTTC. This codes for CASTPGTANYGYTF. V gene TRBV9 combines with J gene TRBJ1-2; 7 bases fit TRBD1. Germline CDR1 reads SGDLS; CDR2 reads YYNGEE. The CDR3 is 14 amino acids. Trimming cost V 6 bases and J 2 bases; bases outside gene matches: 7.

CDR3 sequence: CASSQWTGENIQYF. DNA of the CDR3: TGCGCCAGCAGCCAGTGGACAGGGGAAAACATTCAGTACTTC. The chain joins TRBV4-1 to TRBJ2-4, with 9 positions matching TRBD1. Trimming removed 3 bases from V and 5 bases from J; junction bases left unmatched: 2. The length of the CDR3 is 14 residues. Germline V gene sequence: CDR1 MGHRA, CDR2 YSYEKL.

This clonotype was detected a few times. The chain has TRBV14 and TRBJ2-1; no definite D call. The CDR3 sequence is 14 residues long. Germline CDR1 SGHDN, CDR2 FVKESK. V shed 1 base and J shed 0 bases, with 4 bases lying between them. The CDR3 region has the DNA TGTGCCAGCAGCCAAGGTACCTCCTACAATGAGCAGTTCTTC. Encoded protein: CASSQGTSYNEQFF.

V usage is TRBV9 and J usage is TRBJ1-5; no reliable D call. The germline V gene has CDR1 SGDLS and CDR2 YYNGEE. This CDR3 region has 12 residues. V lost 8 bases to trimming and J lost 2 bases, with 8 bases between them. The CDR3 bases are TGTGCCAGTAGGTCGGGCAATCAGCCCCAGCATTTT. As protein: CASRSGNQPQHF.

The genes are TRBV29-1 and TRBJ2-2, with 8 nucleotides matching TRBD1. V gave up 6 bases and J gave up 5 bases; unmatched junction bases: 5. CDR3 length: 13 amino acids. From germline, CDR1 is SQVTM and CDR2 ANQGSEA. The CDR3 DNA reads TGCAGCGTCGACAGGGGAACGACCGGGGAGCTGTTTTTT. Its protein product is CSVDRGTTGELFF.

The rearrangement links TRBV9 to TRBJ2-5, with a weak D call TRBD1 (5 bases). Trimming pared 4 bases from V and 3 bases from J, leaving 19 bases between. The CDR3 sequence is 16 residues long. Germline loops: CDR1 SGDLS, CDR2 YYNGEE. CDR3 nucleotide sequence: TGTGCCAGCAGCCTCCCGGTAGGGGTTCAGGAAGAGACCCAGTACTTC. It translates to CASSLPVGVQEETQYF.

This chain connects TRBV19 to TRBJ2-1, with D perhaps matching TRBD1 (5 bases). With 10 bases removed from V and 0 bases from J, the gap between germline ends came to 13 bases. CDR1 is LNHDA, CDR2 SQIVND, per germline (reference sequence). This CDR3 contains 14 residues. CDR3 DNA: TGTGCCACACAGGCCAAAATCTCCTACAATGAGCAGTTCTTC. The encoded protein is CATQAKISYNEQFF.

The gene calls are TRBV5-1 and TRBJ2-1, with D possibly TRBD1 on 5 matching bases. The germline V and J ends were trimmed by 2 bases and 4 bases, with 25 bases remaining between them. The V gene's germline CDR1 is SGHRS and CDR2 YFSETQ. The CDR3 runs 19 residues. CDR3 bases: TGCGCCAGCAGCTTTGGTCTCGCCTATACAGGCGAGGCGTACAATGAGCAGTTCTTC. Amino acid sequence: CASSFGLAYTGEAYNEQFF.

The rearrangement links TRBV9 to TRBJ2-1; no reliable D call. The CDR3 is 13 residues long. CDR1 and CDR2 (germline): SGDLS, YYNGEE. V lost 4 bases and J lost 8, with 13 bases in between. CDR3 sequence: CASSPQISHEQFF. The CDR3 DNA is TGTGCCAGCAGCCCCCAAATCAGCCATGAGCAGTTCTTC. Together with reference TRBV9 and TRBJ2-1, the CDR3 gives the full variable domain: DSGVTQTPKHLITATGQRVTLRCSPRSGDLSVYWYQQSLDQGLQFLIQYYNGEERAKGNILERFSAQQFPDLHSELNLSSLELGDSALYFCASSPQISHEQFFGPGTRLTVL.

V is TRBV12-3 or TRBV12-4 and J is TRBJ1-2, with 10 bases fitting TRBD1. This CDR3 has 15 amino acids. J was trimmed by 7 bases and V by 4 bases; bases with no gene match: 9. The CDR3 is CASSSVDRGLSGYTF. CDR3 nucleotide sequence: TGTGCCAGCAGTTCAGTTGACAGGGGGCTCAGTGGCTACACCTTC.

The CDR3: CASSTHLAGEGADTQYF. In nucleotides, the CDR3 is TGTGCCAGCAGCACCCACCTAGCGGGAGAAGGCGCAGATACGCAGTATTTT. The chain joins TRBV28 to TRBJ2-3, with 10 nucleotides matching TRBD2. Germline CDR1 and CDR2: MDHEN and SYDVKM. After removal of 6 bases from V and 4 bases from J, the junction contained 13 bases not matched to a gene. This CDR3 contains 17 residues.